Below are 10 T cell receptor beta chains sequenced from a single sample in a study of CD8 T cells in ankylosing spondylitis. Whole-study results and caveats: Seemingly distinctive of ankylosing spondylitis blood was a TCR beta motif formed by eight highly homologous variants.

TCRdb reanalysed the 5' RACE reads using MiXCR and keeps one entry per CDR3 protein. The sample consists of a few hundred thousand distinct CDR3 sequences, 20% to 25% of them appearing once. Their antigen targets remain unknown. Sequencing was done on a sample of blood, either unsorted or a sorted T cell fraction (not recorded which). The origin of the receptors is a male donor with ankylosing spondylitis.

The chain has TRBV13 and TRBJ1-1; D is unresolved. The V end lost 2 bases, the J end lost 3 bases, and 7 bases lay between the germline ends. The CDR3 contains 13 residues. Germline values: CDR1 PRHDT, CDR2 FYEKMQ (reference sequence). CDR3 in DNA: TGTGCCAGCAGCTTAAAGGGAGACACTGAAGCTTTCTTT. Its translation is CASSLKGDTEAFF.

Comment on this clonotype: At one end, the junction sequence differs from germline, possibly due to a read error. The CDR3 DNA follows: TGTGCTAGCAGCCGGGACGTCCACGCGAACACCGGGGAGCTGTTTTTT. It is translated as CASSRDVHANTGELFF. V gene TRBV7-7 combines with J gene TRBJ2-2, with D tentatively TRBD1 or TRBD2 (5 bases each). Per the germline V gene, CDR1 is SSHAT and CDR2 is FNYEAQ (reference sequence). This CDR3 has 16 amino acids.

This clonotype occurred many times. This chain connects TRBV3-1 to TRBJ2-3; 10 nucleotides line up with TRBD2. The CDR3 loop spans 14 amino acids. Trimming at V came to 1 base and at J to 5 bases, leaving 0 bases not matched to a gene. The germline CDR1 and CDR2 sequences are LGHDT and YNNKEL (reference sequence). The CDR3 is CASSQGLAGDTQYF. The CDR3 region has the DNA TGTGCCAGCAGCCAAGGACTAGCGGGAGATACGCAGTATTTT.

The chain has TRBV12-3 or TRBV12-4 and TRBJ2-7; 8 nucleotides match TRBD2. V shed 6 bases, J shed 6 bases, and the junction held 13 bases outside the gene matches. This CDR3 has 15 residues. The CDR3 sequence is CASSRAAGGFVEQYF. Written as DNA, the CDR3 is TGTGCCAGCAGCCGGGCGGCGGGGGGCTTCGTCGAGCAGTACTTC.

CDR3 region: CSAREAGLAGEEQYF. CDR3 in DNA: TGCAGTGCTAGAGAAGCGGGACTAGCGGGAGAGGAGCAGTACTTC. V gene TRBV20-1 combines with J gene TRBJ2-7; 14 bases fit TRBD2. J lost 7 bases, V lost 0 bases, and 5 bases had no gene match. Germline V lookup: CDR1 DFQATT, CDR2 SNEGSKA (reference sequence). The CDR3 is 15 amino acids.

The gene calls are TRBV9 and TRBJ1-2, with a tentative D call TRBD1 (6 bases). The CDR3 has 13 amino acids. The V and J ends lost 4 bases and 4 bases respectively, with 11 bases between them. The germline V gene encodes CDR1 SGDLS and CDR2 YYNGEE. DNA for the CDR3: TGTGCCAGCAGCTTAGGGGGTTTCTATGGCTACACCTTC. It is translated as CASSLGGFYGYTF.

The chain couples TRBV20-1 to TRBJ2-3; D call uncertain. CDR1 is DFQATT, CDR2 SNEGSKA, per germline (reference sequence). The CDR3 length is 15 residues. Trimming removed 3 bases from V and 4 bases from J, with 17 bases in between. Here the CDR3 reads CSARRIGGYPDTQYF. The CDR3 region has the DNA TGCAGTGCTAGGAGGATTGGCGGATATCCAGATACGCAGTATTTT.

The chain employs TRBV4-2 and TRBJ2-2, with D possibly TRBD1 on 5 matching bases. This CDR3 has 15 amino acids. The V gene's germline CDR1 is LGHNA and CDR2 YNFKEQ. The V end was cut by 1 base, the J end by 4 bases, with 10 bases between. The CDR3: CASSQVRATTGELFF. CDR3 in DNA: TGTGCCAGCAGCCAAGTCAGGGCAACCACCGGGGAGCTGTTTTTT.

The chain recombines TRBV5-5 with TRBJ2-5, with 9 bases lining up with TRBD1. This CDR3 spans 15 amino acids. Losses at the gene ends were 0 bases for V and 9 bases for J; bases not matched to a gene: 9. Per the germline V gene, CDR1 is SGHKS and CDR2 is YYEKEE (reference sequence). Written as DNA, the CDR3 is TGTGCCAGCAGCTTGGCAGGACAGGGGCTTGCGGCCCAGTACTTC. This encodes CASSLAGQGLAAQYF.

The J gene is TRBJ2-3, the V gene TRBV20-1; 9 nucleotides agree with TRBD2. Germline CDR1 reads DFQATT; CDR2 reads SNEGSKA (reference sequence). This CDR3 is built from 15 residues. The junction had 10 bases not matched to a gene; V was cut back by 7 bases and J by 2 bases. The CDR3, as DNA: TGCAGTGTCACGCGCCCTAGCGGGAACACAGATACGCAGTATTTT. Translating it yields CSVTRPSGNTDTQYF.